This T cell receptor (beta chain) was recovered during a study of CD8 T cells in Susac syndrome. Random hexamers were used to reverse transcribe the RNA input (about 0.5 to 1 ug). Across 54 Vbeta and 13 Jbeta, TCR beta CDR3 was amplified with immunoSEQ multiplex PCR. Via MiXCR, TCRdb re-called the immunoSEQ multiplex PCR reads, giving one row per CDR3 protein. The sample has about 160,000 distinct CDR3 sequences, around 93% seen once. CDR1 is SGDLS and CDR2 is YYNGEE in the germline V gene. The CDR3 is 14 amino acids. J was trimmed by 8 bases and V by 4 bases; bases with no gene match: 9. TCR beta was sequenced from blood CD8+ and CD4+ T cells. Healthy donors, matched for age and sex, constituted the control group. TEMRA cells were enriched by FACS, while CD8+ and CD4+ T cells were obtained through a negative isolation that was performed magnetically.

This TCR was sampled from a human donor in good health. The sequenced sample consisted of CD4+ T cells from PBMCs. The chain joins TRBV9 to TRBJ1-5; 7 positions match TRBD1. The CDR3 spells CASSPTTGPEPQHF. The CDR3, as DNA: TGTGCCAGCAGCCCAACGACAGGGCCAGAGCCCCAGCATTTT.